This entry concerns a single T cell receptor (beta chain). Its antigen is unknown. It was with a sample-barcoded 5' primer and a J-beta primer mix that a second PCR of roughly 6 to 12 cycles was run. Each sample provided no less than 2.5 million CDR3-containing paired-end reads. MiXCR, applied by TCRdb to the 5' RACE reads, yields one record per CDR3 protein. In the table there are about 770,000 distinct CDR3 sequences, around two fifths of which are singletons. Germline V gene lookup returns CDR1 LGHDT and CDR2 YNNKEL (reference sequence). The CDR3 covers 15 residues. The sample comes from a study of blood T cells in healthy people across ages. Study outcomes and limitations: Measured against age, TCR beta diversity per million T cells decreased in a roughly linear manner. TCR beta diversity tracked closely with naive T cell percentage.

This TCR derives from a man between 60 and 70 years old in good health. The material sequenced was blood. The chain has TRBV3-1 and TRBJ2-7; 12 bases match TRBD2. The J call may be mistaken, given a closer DNA end match to TRBJ2-5. The CDR3 DNA reads as TGTGCCAGCATCTCAAGAGGGACTAGCGGGGAGACCCAGTACTTC. It yields the protein CASISRGTSGETQYF.